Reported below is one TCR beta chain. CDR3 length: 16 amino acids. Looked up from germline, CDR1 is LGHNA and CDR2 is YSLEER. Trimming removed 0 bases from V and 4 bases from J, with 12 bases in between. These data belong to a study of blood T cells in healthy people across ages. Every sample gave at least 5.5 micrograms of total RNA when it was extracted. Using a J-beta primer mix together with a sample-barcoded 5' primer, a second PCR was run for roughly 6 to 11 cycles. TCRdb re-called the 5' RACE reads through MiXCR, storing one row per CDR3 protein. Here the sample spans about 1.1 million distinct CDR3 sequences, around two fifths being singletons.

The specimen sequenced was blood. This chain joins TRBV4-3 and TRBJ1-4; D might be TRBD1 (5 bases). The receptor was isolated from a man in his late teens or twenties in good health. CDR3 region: CASSQELGGGNEKLFF. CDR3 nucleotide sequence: TGCGCCAGCAGCCAAGAGTTGGGGGGTGGTAATGAAAAACTGTTTTTT.